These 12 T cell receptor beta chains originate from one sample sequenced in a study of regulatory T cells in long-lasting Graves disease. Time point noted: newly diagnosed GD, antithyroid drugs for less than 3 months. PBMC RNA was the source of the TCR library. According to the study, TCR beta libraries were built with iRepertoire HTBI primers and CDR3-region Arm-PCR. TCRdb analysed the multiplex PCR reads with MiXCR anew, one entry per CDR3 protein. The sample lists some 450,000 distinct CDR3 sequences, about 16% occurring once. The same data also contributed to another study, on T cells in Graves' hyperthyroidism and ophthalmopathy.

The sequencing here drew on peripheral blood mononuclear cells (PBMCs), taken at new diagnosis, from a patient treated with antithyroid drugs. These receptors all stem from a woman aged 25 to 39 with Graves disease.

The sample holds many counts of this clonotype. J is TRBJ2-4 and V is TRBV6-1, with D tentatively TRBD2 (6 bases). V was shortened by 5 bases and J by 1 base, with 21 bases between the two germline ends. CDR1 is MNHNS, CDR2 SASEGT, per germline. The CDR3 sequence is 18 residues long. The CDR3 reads CASSQTPIRERAKNIQYF. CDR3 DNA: TGTGCCAGCAGTCAAACGCCTATTCGGGAGCGCGCCAAAAACATTCAGTACTTC.

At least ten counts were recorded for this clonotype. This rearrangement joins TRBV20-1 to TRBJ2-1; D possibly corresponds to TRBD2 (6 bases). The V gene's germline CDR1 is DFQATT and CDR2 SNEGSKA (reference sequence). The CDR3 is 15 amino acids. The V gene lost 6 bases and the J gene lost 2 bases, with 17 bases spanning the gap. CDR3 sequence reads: CSAPGAGFPYNEQFF. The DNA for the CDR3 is TGCAGTGCCCCTGGGGCGGGATTTCCCTACAATGAGCAGTTCTTC.

The CDR3 nucleotides are TGTGCCAGCAGGCCCAGTAACACAGATACGCAGTATTTT. As protein: CASRPSNTDTQYF. V is TRBV6-2 or TRBV6-3 and J is TRBJ2-3, with D unresolved. The CDR3 covers 13 residues. The germline gives CDR1 MNHEY, CDR2 SVGEGT. The V and J ends lost 6 bases and 2 bases respectively, with 9 bases between them.

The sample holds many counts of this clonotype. CDR3 nucleotides: TGTGCCAGCAGCTTCAGGGAGGGTGAGCAGTTCTTC. Its translation: CASSFREGEQFF. The gene calls are TRBV11-3 and TRBJ2-1, with TRBD2 matching over 7 bases. The V gene end was trimmed by 3 bases and the J gene end by 9 bases; junction bases not matched to a gene: 2. This CDR3 contains 12 residues. Germline V gives CDR1 SGHNT, CDR2 YENEEA.

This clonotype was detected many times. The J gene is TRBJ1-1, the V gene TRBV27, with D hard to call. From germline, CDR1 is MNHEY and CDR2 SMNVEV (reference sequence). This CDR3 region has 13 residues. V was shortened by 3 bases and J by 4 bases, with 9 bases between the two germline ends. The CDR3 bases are TGTGCCAGCAGTTTTTCAGTAAGCACTGAAGCTTTCTTT. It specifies CASSFSVSTEAFF.

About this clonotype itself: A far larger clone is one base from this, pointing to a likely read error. The CDR3: CASSLAPGGLGEQFF. DNA of the CDR3: TGTGCCAGCAGCTTAGCGCCGGGGGGGCTCGGTGAGCAGTTCTTC. The chain recombines TRBV7-2 with TRBJ2-1; 8 bases line up with TRBD2. The CDR3 loop spans 15 amino acids. The trim removed 0 bases at V and 9 bases at J, leaving 7 bases unmatched. Germline CDR1 reads SGHTA; CDR2 reads FQGNSA.

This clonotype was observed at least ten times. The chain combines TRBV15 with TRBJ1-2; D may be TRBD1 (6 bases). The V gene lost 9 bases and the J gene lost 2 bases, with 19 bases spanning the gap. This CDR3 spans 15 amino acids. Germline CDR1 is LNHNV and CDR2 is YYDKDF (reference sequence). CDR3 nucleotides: TGTGCCACGCGCTATCTAGGGGACACGAACTATGGCTACACCTTC. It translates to CATRYLGDTNYGYTF.

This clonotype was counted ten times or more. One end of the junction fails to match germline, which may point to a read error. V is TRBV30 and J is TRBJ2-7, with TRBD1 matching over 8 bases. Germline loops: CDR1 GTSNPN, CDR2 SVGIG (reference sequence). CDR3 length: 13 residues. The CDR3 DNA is TGTGCCTGGAGCTGGCAGGGGGCGCAGTACCTTGTTTTC. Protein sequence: CAWSWQGAQYLVF.

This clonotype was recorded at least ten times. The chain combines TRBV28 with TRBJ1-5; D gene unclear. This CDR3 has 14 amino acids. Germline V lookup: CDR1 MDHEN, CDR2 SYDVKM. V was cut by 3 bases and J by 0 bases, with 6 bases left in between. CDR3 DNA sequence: TGTGCCAGCAGTTTCGCGGGTAGCAATCAGCCCCAGCATTTT. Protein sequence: CASSFAGSNQPQHF.

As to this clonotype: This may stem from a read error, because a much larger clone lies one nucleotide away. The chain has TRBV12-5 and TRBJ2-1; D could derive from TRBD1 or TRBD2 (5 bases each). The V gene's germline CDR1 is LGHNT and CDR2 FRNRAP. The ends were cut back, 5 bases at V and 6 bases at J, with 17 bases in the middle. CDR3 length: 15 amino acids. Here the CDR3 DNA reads TGTGCTAGTGGTGCCAGCACGAGGGGCTTCAATGAGCAGTTCTTC. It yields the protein CASGASTRGFNEQFF.

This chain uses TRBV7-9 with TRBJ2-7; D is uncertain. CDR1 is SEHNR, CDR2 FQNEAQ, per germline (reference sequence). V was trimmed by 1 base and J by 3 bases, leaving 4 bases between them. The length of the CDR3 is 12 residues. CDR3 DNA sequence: TGTGCCAGCAGCTTAGTAAACTACGAGCAGTACTTC. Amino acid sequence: CASSLVNYEQYF.

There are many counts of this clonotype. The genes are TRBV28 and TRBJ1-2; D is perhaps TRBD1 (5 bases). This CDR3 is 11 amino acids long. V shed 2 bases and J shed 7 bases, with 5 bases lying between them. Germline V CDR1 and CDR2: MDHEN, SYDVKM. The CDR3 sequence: CASSLGTGYTF. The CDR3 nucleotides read TGTGCCAGCAGTTTAGGGACTGGCTACACCTTC.